The source of this T cell receptor (beta chain) is a study of early T cells in non-severe SARS-CoV-2 infection. Study overall: The authors sequenced bulk RNA from unsorted whole blood, leaving chains unpaired.

The study's findings and limits: Matching with VDJdb favored anti-spike CD8 responses (missing private and CD4 specificities).

Individual cDNA molecules each received unique molecular identifiers attached to them. TCRdb reprocessed the 5' RACE reads with MiXCR, giving one entry per CDR3 protein. Of 100,000 to 150,000 distinct CDR3 sequences in the sample, around 14% are singletons; the top ten hold 20% to 25%. This clonotype turned up a few times. Its antigen is not known. Unmatched junction bases numbered 12, after V lost 5 bases and J lost 6 bases. CDR1 and CDR2 (germline): MGHDK, SYGVNS. The CDR3 is 17 amino acids. V usage is TRBV25-1 and J usage is TRBJ2-1; the match to TRBD2 covers 11 bases. Sequencing was carried out using whole blood. The origin of this receptor is an adult who was a healthcare worker with PCR-confirmed SARS-CoV-2 infection or an uninfected control (not recorded which). CDR3 DNA: TGTGCCAGCAGTCCCCTGCCGGGTAGCGGGGGGGCCAATGAGCAGTTCTTC. Protein product: CASSPLPGSGGANEQFF.